This T cell receptor (beta chain) was found in a study of blood T cell repertoires in COVID-19. At the level of the study: COVID-19 samples from acute and convalescent phases originated in the United States, Italy and Spain. Sample material is recorded as cDNA or gDNA derived from T cells, B-cell-depleted T cells, or PBMCs.

A single count supports this clone. Trimming took off 1 base at V and 8 bases at J, with 7 bases between the two ends. The CDR3 extends over 13 amino acids. Germline CDR1 SGHKS, CDR2 YYEKEE (reference sequence). Authors' methods: The assay estimated nucleated cells by amplifying reference gene primers. Some clones are missing from TCRdb's copy, which holds only in-frame ones; the method was immunoSEQ multiplex PCR. From that table come the V and J calls and clone size; the DNA was used to work out D and trimming. The table lists approximately 75,000 clones, 83% of them singletons. The chain combines TRBV5-5 with TRBJ1-6, with D unresolved. The origin of this receptor is a woman older than 75 with acute or convalescent COVID-19. Material: peripheral blood. The CDR3, as DNA: TGTGCCAGCAGCTTGTCCCCCGATTCACCCCTCCACTTT. Translated: CASSLSPDSPLHF.